The entry below describes one TCR beta chain. Its target is unknown. The data were obtained in a study of identical twins. Findings and caveats of the study: Recombination models fit unrelated individuals' TCR alpha sharing but underestimated twins'.

Per the germline V gene, CDR1 is SGHAT and CDR2 is FQDESV (reference sequence). The CDR3 extends over 18 amino acids. Losses at the gene ends were 4 bases for V and 2 bases for J; bases not matched to a gene: 8. After template switching added a universal primer site, the resulting cDNA carried unique molecular identifiers. TCRdb used MiXCR to reprocess the 5' RACE reads, holding one entry per CDR3 protein. The sample carries 200,000 to 300,000 distinct CDR3 sequences, approximately 6.8% recorded once. The same data also contributed to another study, on yellow fever vaccine responses in identical twins. That paper states: Twins' vaccine T cell response reportedly seemed partly convergent, partly personalized.

This TCR was recovered from a woman aged 18-29 years in good health. This chain links TRBV11-1 with TRBJ2-6; 10 bases line up with TRBD1. Specimen: CD8+ T cells sorted from blood. The CDR3 DNA reads TGTGCCAGCAGCTCCGGGGACAGGGGTCCCACTGGGGCCAACGTCCTGACTTTC. As protein: CASSSGDRGPTGANVLTF.